Listed below are T cell receptor beta chains from one sample, sequenced in a study of human T cells and chemical hapten exposure. TCRdb passed the RACE reads through MiXCR, listing each CDR3 protein once. The table includes tens of thousands of distinct CDR3 sequences, 10% detected once. This specimen consisted of whole blood, obtained in connection with sensitization to the hapten diphenylcyclopropenone (DPC). These receptors were collected from a woman aged 50 to 65 with alopecia areata. Some clones in this sample may be carry-over from other donors' samples. CDR3s include the opening cysteine and the closing phenylalanine or tryptophan. The order of the fields is J gene, D gene, clone size, CDR3 length, V gene, CDR3 protein, CDR3 DNA. A D gene is named only where the DNA matches it firmly. A clone size is listed for some rows: how often the clone was seen (once, few, many), or a class if it is expanded.

J: TRBJ2-7
D: .
size: many
length: 14
V: TRBV7-6
CDR3: CASSQIGIKDRQYF
DNA: TGTGCCAGCAGCCAGATTGGGATAAAAGACCGGCAGTACTTC

J: TRBJ2-2
D: TRBD1
size: few
length: 15
V: TRBV11-3
CDR3: CASSEGQGSTGELFF
DNA: TGTGCCAGCAGCGAGGGACAGGGTAGCACCGGGGAGCTGTTTTTT

J: TRBJ2-7
D: .
size: many
length: 13
V: TRBV5-1
CDR3: CASSFYGAYEQYF
DNA: TGCGCCAGCAGCTTCTACGGAGCCTACGAGCAGTACTTC

J: TRBJ2-3
D: TRBD2
size: many
length: 11
V: TRBV3-1
CDR3: CATGRGDTQYF
DNA: TGTGCCACCGGGCGGGGGGATACGCAGTATTTT

J: TRBJ2-1
D: .
size: many
length: 13
V: TRBV30
CDR3: CAWQRGGLDKQFF
DNA: TGTGCCTGGCAGCGTGGTGGGTTAGATAAGCAGTTCTTC

J: TRBJ2-3
D: .
size: .
length: 16
V: TRBV7-6
CDR3: CASSPTQGRSTDTQYF
DNA: TGTGCCAGCAGCCCTACCCAGGGGCGAAGCACAGATACGCAGTATTTT

J: TRBJ1-2
D: TRBD1
size: few
length: 13
V: TRBV5-1
CDR3: CASSPDDRDGYTF
DNA: TGCGCCAGCAGCCCGGACGACAGGGACGGCTACACCTTC

J: TRBJ2-2
D: TRBD2
size: few
length: 17
V: TRBV9
CDR3: CASSVASGRENTGELFF
DNA: TGTGCCAGCAGCGTAGCTAGCGGGAGGGAGAACACCGGGGAGCTGTTTTTT

J: TRBJ1-3
D: .
size: many
length: 10
V: TRBV6-5
CDR3: CASTGNTIYF
DNA: TGTGCCAGCACCGGAAACACCATATATTTT

J: TRBJ2-5
D: TRBD2
size: few
length: 14
V: TRBV9
CDR3: CASSEGLARETQYF
DNA: TGTGCCAGCAGCGAGGGACTAGCGAGAGAGACCCAGTACTTC

J: TRBJ1-6
D: .
size: many
length: 15
V: TRBV4-1
CDR3: CASSQVGERGSPLHF
DNA: TGCGCCAGCAGCCAAGTAGGGGAACGAGGTTCACCCCTCCACTTT

J: TRBJ1-5
D: TRBD1
size: many
length: 16
V: TRBV20-1
CDR3: CSARDRRTGTSQPQHF
DNA: TGCAGTGCTAGAGATAGGAGGACAGGGACGAGTCAGCCCCAGCATTTT

J: TRBJ2-7
D: TRBD2
size: .
length: 18
V: TRBV28
CDR3: CASSPGTSGTRSPYEQYF
DNA: TGTGCCAGCAGTCCCGGGACTAGCGGGACCCGCAGCCCCTACGAGCAGTACTTC

J: TRBJ2-7
D: TRBD1
size: .
length: 13
V: TRBV10-3
CDR3: CAITAGGRYEQYF
DNA: TGTGCCATCACCGCAGGGGGCAGGTACGAGCAGTACTTC

J: TRBJ2-1
D: TRBD2
size: few
length: 15
V: TRBV19
CDR3: CASSTLAGKRLEQFF
DNA: TGTGCCAGTAGTACCTTAGCGGGAAAAAGACTTGAGCAGTTCTTC

J: TRBJ2-3
D: .
size: few
length: 14
V: TRBV29-1
CDR3: CSVTEFFSTDTQYF
DNA: TGCAGCGTGACCGAATTCTTTAGCACAGATACGCAGTATTTT

J: TRBJ1-5
D: TRBD1
size: few
length: 15
V: TRBV10-3
CDR3: CAISGTGQGNQPQHF
DNA: TGTGCCATCAGCGGGACGGGACAGGGCAATCAGCCCCAGCATTTT

J: TRBJ2-2
D: TRBD2
size: many
length: 15
V: TRBV27
CDR3: CASTPGGGVSGELFF
DNA: TGTGCCAGCACCCCCGGGGGGGGAGTTTCCGGGGAGCTGTTTTTT

J: TRBJ2-7
D: .
size: many
length: 11
V: TRBV3-1
CDR3: CASVAADQQYF
DNA: TGTGCCAGCGTAGCGGCCGACCAGCAGTACTTC

J: TRBJ2-1
D: .
size: many
length: 14
V: TRBV10-2
CDR3: CASRGPSSYNEQFF
DNA: TGCGCCAGTAGGGGACCCTCCTCCTACAATGAGCAGTTCTTC

J: TRBJ2-5
D: .
size: few
length: 12
V: TRBV7-2
CDR3: CASSSRAGTQYF
DNA: TGTGCCAGCAGCTCCAGGGCGGGGACCCAGTACTTC

J: TRBJ1-5
D: .
size: few
length: 14
V: TRBV19
CDR3: CASSGPPSGVSQHF
DNA: TGTGCCAGTAGTGGGCCTCCAAGCGGGGTCTCCCAGCATTTT

J: TRBJ2-5
D: TRBD2
size: .
length: 15
V: TRBV4-3
CDR3: CASSQVASGKETQYF
DNA: TGCGCCAGCAGCCAAGTTGCTAGCGGTAAAGAGACCCAGTACTTC

J: TRBJ2-5
D: .
size: few
length: 14
V: TRBV7-2
CDR3: CASSWGRSQETQYF
DNA: TGTGCCAGCAGCTGGGGACGGAGCCAAGAGACCCAGTACTTC

J: TRBJ1-1
D: .
size: many
length: 13
V: TRBV20-1
CDR3: CSAPARTNTEAFF
DNA: TGCAGTGCTCCGGCCAGGACGAACACTGAAGCTTTCTTT

J: TRBJ2-1
D: TRBD2
size: few
length: 17
V: TRBV20-1
CDR3: CSARELAGDSGNNEQFF
DNA: TGCAGTGCTAGGGAACTAGCGGGAGACTCCGGGAACAATGAGCAGTTCTTC

J: TRBJ1-2
D: TRBD1
size: .
length: 15
V: TRBV6-1
CDR3: CASSATGGTNYGYTF
DNA: TGTGCCAGCAGTGCGACAGGGGGAACAAACTATGGCTACACCTTC

J: TRBJ1-3
D: TRBD1
size: .
length: 15
V: TRBV12-3/TRBV12-4
CDR3: CASSRTGGGGNTIYF
DNA: TGTGCCAGCAGCCGAACAGGGGGAGGTGGAAACACCATATATTTT

J: TRBJ2-1
D: .
size: many
length: 16
V: TRBV28
CDR3: CASSRISGAGRNEQFF
DNA: TGTGCCAGCAGTCGAATTAGCGGAGCTGGGCGTAATGAGCAGTTCTTC

J: TRBJ2-7
D: .
size: many
length: 15
V: TRBV7-8
CDR3: CASSSGDKITYEQYF
DNA: TGTGCCAGCAGCTCGGGGGACAAGATTACCTACGAGCAGTACTTC

J: TRBJ2-1
D: TRBD2
size: many
length: 16
V: TRBV20-1
CDR3: CSAVDLAGVAYNEQFF
DNA: TGCAGTGCTGTAGATCTAGCGGGAGTTGCCTACAATGAGCAGTTCTTC

J: TRBJ2-1
D: .
size: .
length: 13
V: TRBV2
CDR3: CASKVDTANEQFF
DNA: TGTGCCAGCAAAGTCGACACGGCCAATGAGCAGTTCTTC

J: TRBJ2-5
D: .
size: few
length: 14
V: TRBV9
CDR3: CASSTRLNSETQYF
DNA: TGTGCCAGCAGCACACGCCTTAACTCCGAGACCCAGTACTTC

J: TRBJ2-2
D: .
size: many
length: 14
V: TRBV29-1
CDR3: CSVASMTNTGELFF
DNA: TGCAGCGTTGCCTCAATGACGAACACCGGGGAGCTGTTTTTT

J: TRBJ1-4
D: .
size: many
length: 15
V: TRBV20-1
CDR3: CSAAAQGRGNEKLFF
DNA: TGCAGTGCAGCCGCACAGGGCAGGGGTAATGAAAAACTGTTTTTT

J: TRBJ1-2
D: .
size: few
length: 11
V: TRBV5-1
CDR3: CASTEGYGYTF
DNA: TGCGCCAGCACGGAAGGGTATGGCTACACCTTC

J: TRBJ2-7
D: .
size: many
length: 13
V: TRBV30
CDR3: CAWSSDSFYEQYF
DNA: TGTGCCTGGTCGTCAGACAGCTTCTACGAGCAGTACTTC

J: TRBJ1-5
D: .
size: few
length: 14
V: TRBV6-2/TRBV6-3
CDR3: CASSPRRLFQPQHF
DNA: TGTGCCAGCAGCCCCCGGAGGCTCTTCCAGCCCCAGCATTTT

J: TRBJ2-1
D: TRBD1
size: many
length: 13
V: TRBV27
CDR3: CASSLGGQGEQFF
DNA: TGTGCCAGCAGTTTGGGGGGACAGGGTGAGCAGTTCTTC

J: TRBJ2-7
D: .
size: many
length: 12
V: TRBV6-2/TRBV6-3
CDR3: CASSPRTYEQYF
DNA: TGTGCCAGCAGTCCCCGGACCTACGAGCAGTACTTC

J: TRBJ1-2
D: .
size: few
length: 13
V: TRBV13
CDR3: CASSQPPVHGYTF
DNA: TGTGCCAGCAGCCAACCGCCGGTGCATGGCTACACCTTC

J: TRBJ2-1
D: TRBD2
size: few
length: 15
V: TRBV7-2
CDR3: CASRSSGTANNEQFF
DNA: TGTGCCAGCAGATCTAGCGGGACAGCAAACAATGAGCAGTTCTTC

J: TRBJ2-2
D: .
size: many
length: 14
V: TRBV12-3/TRBV12-4
CDR3: CASSWSGDTGELFF
DNA: TGTGCCAGCAGTTGGAGCGGAGACACCGGGGAGCTGTTTTTT

J: TRBJ2-3
D: TRBD1
size: many
length: 16
V: TRBV25-1
CDR3: CASSPPGGSGTDTQYF
DNA: TGTGCCAGCAGCCCCCCAGGGGGTTCGGGCACAGATACGCAGTATTTT

J: TRBJ1-1
D: .
size: many
length: 18
V: TRBV6-1
CDR3: CASSKGLRGPRWSTEAFF
DNA: TGTGCCAGCAGTAAAGGCCTCCGGGGACCTAGGTGGTCCACTGAAGCTTTCTTT

J: TRBJ2-3
D: TRBD2
size: few
length: 17
V: TRBV6-5
CDR3: CASKPSGTSYGTDTQYF
DNA: TGTGCCAGCAAACCGAGCGGGACTAGTTACGGCACAGATACGCAGTATTTT